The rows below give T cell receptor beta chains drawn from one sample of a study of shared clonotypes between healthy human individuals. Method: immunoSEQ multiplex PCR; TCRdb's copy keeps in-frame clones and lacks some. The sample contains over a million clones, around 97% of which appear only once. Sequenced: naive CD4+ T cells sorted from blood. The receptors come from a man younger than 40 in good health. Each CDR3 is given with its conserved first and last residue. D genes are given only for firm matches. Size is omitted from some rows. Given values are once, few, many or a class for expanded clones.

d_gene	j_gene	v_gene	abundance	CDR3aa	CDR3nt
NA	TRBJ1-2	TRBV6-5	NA	CASGRMINYGYAF	TGTGCCAGCGGGCGAATGATTAACTATGGCTACGCCTTC
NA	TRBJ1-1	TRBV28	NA	CASRRRTTAFF	TGTGCCAGCAGAAGGAGGACCACGGCTTTCTTT
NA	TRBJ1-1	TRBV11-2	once	CASSLDRTANTEAFF	TGTGCCAGCAGCTTAGATCGGACAGCGAACACTGAAGCTTTCTTT
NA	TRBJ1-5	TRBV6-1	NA	CASRGGLDNQPQHF	TGTGCCAGCAGAGGCGGGCTTGACAATCAGCCCCAGCATTTT
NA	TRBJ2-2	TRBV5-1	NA	CASSRDIPGGELFF	TGCGCCAGCAGCCGGGACATCCCTGGGGGGGAGCTGTTTTTT
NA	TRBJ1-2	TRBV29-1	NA	CSVGGTNGYTF	TGCAGCGTTGGAGGGACAAATGGCTACACCTTC
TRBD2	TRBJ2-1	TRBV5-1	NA	CASMGTSGYNEQFF	TGCGCCAGCATGGGGACTAGCGGTTACAATGAGCAGTTCTTC
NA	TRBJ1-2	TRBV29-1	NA	CSDQFGYGYTF	TGCAGCGACCAATTCGGCTATGGCTACACCTTC
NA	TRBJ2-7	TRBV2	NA	CASSEPMGVPGYEQYF	TGTGCCAGCAGTGAACCGATGGGGGTCCCGGGCTACGAGCAGTACTTC
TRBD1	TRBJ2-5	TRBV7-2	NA	CASSSGQGGTQYF	TGTGCCAGCAGCTCTGGACAGGGGGGGACCCAGTACTTC
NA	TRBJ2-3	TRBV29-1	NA	CSEFRSTDTQYF	TGCAGTGAGTTCAGGAGCACAGATACGCAGTATTTT
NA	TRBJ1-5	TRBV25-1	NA	CASSEYSDSNQPQHF	TGTGCCAGCAGTGAATACTCGGATAGCAATCAGCCCCAGCATTTT
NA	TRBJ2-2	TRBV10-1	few	CASSLTGTGELFF	TGCGCCAGCAGTCTTACAGGCACCGGGGAGCTGTTTTTT
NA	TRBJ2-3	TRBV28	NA	CASSNELGPYTQYF	TGTGCCAGTAGCAACGAACTAGGCCCCTATACGCAGTATTTT
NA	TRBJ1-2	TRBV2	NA	CASSEGRKGASYGYTF	TGTGCCAGCAGTGAAGGTCGGAAAGGGGCCTCCTATGGCTACACCTTC
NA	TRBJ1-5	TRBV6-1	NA	CASSSKLNQPQHF	TGTGCCAGCAGTTCGAAACTGAATCAGCCCCAGCATTTT
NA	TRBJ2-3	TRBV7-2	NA	CASSLVASYADTQYF	TGTGCCAGCAGCTTAGTCGCTAGTTATGCAGATACGCAGTATTTT
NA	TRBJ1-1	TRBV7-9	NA	CASSLEGTPTEAFF	TGTGCCAGCAGCTTAGAAGGGACCCCAACTGAAGCTTTCTTT
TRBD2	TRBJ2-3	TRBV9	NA	CASSMTSGSDTQYF	TGTGCCAGCAGCATGACTAGCGGGAGTGATACGCAGTATTTT
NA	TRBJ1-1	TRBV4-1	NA	CASSPSSGGNTEAFF	TGCGCCAGCAGCCCCTCGTCCGGGGGGAACACTGAAGCTTTCTTT
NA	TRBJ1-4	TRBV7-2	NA	CASSLDKGWGEKLFF	TGTGCCAGCAGCTTGGACAAGGGGTGGGGTGAAAAACTGTTTTTT
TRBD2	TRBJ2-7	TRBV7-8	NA	CASSPTSGRYEQYF	TGTGCCAGCAGCCCCACTAGCGGGAGGTACGAGCAGTACTTC
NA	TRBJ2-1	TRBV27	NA	CASREGGEGRNEQFF	TGTGCCAGCAGAGAAGGGGGGGAAGGGAGGAATGAGCAGTTCTTC
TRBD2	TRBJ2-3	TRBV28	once	CASRGGGTDTQYF	TGTGCCAGCAGGGGAGGGGGCACAGATACGCAGTATTTT
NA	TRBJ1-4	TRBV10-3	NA	CAISAGADNEKLFF	TGTGCCATCAGCGCAGGGGCTGATAATGAAAAACTGTTTTTT
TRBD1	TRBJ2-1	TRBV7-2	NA	CASSSGQGSYNEQFF	TGTGCCAGCAGCTCCGGACAGGGCTCGTACAATGAGCAGTTCTTC
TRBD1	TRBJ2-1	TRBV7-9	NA	CASSHRQGNNEQFF	TGTGCCAGCAGCCATAGACAGGGGAATAATGAGCAGTTCTTC
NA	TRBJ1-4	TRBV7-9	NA	CASSSGFNEKLFF	TGTGCCAGCAGTTCAGGGTTTAATGAAAAACTGTTTTTT
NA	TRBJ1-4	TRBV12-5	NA	CASGCLGVTNEKLFF	TGTGCTAGTGGTTGCCTTGGGGTGACTAATGAAAAACTGTTTTTT
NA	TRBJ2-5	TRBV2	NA	CASSGGGTVETQYF	TGTGCCAGCAGTGGAGGGGGGACAGTAGAGACCCAGTACTTC
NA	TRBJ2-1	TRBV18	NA	CASSPMWGRLTGNEQFF	TGTGCCAGCTCACCAATGTGGGGGCGCCTCACAGGCAATGAGCAGTTCTTC
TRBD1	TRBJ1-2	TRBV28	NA	CASAGTGYYGYTF	TGTGCCAGCGCCGGGACAGGGTACTATGGCTACACCTTC
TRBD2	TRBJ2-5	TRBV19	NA	CASRVDSGVGGTQYF	TGTGCCAGTAGGGTTGATAGCGGGGTCGGGGGGACCCAGTACTTC
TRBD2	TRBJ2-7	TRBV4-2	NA	CASSQDSGLKGYEQYF	TGTGCCAGCAGCCAAGATAGCGGGCTAAAGGGCTACGAGCAGTACTTC
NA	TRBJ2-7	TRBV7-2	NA	CASALRGQNYEQYF	TGTGCCAGCGCTCTACGGGGGCAAAATTACGAGCAGTACTTC
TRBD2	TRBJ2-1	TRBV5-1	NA	CASSLGGSPYNEQFF	TGCGCCAGCAGCTTGGGCGGGAGCCCCTACAATGAGCAGTTCTTC
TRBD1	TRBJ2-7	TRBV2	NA	CASRPRQGRYEQYF	TGTGCCAGCAGGCCAAGACAGGGACGCTACGAGCAGTACTTC
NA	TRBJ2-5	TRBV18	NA	CASCQSYQETQYF	TGTGCCAGCTGCCAATCTTACCAAGAGACCCAGTACTTC
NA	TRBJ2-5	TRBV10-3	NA	CAIKDGSQETQYF	TGTGCCATCAAGGACGGATCCCAAGAGACCCAGTACTTC
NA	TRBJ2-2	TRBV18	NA	CASSSPQRELFF	TGTGCCAGCTCATCTCCGCAACGGGAGCTGTTTTTT
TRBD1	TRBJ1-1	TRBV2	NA	CASSEADRLNTEAFF	TGTGCCAGCAGTGAAGCGGACAGGTTGAACACTGAAGCTTTCTTT
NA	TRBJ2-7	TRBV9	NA	CASSVSGSYEQYF	TGTGCCAGCAGCGTATCGGGCTCCTACGAGCAGTACTTC
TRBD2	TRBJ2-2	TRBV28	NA	CASRTTAGGIANTGELFF	TGTGCCAGCAGAACCACGGCGGGAGGTATCGCGAACACCGGGGAGCTGTTTTTT
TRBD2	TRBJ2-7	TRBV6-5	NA	CASSQTSGPYEQYF	TGTGCCAGCAGTCAGACTAGCGGTCCCTACGAGCAGTACTTC
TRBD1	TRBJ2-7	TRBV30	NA	CAWTDRADEQYF	TGTGCCTGGACGGACAGGGCCGACGAGCAGTACTTC
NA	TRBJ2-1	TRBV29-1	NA	CSAKPGYNEQFF	TGCAGCGCAAAACCAGGTTACAATGAGCAGTTCTTC
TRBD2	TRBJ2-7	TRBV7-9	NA	CASSLGGRASEQYF	TGTGCCAGCAGCTTGGGCGGGAGGGCCTCCGAGCAGTACTTC
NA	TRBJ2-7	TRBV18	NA	CASSPITGGPGSGSYEQYF	TGTGCCAGCTCACCGATAACAGGGGGGCCTGGTAGCGGGTCCTACGAGCAGTACTTC
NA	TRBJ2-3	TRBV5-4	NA	CASSLRGAKDTQYF	TGTGCCAGCAGCTTAAGAGGGGCCAAAGATACGCAGTATTTT
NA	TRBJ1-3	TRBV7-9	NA	CASSLEAHAGNTIYF	TGTGCCAGCAGCTTAGAGGCTCACGCCGGGAACACCATATATTTT
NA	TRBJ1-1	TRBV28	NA	CASRLADTEAFF	TGTGCCAGCAGACTAGCGGACACTGAAGCTTTCTTT
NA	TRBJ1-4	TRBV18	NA	CASSPQGVNEKLFF	TGTGCCAGCTCACCACAGGGGGTAAATGAAAAACTGTTTTTT
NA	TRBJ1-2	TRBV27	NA	CASSLSGQGLVYYGYTF	TGTGCCAGCAGTTTATCGGGTCAGGGACTGGTCTACTATGGCTACACCTTC
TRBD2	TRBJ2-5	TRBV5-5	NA	CASSSTRERGETQYF	TGTGCCAGCAGCTCCACGCGGGAGAGAGGGGAGACCCAGTACTTC
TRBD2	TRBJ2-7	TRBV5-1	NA	CASSFSGTSGDEQYF	TGCGCCAGCAGCTTCTCCGGGACTAGCGGGGACGAGCAGTACTTC
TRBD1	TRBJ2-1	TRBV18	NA	CASSPTRPGTGGNEQFF	TGTGCCAGCTCACCTACACGGCCCGGGACAGGGGGCAATGAGCAGTTCTTC
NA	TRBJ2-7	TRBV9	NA	CASSVDSRGLEQYF	TGTGCCAGCAGCGTAGACTCCCGCGGGCTTGAGCAGTACTTC
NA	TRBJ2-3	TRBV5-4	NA	CASIKGGTDTQYF	TGTGCCAGCATCAAGGGGGGCACAGATACGCAGTATTTT
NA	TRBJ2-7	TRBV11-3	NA	CASSLTDGYEQYF	TGTGCCAGCAGCTTGACGGACGGGTACGAGCAGTACTTC